The 2 T cell receptor beta chains below all came from one sample that was sequenced in a study of T cells in Graves' hyperthyroidism and ophthalmopathy. RNA transcripts gave rise to amplified TCR beta CDR3 regions. With the HTBI primer set, the TCR CDR3 went through a first round of RT-PCR. TCRdb reprocessed the multiplex PCR reads with MiXCR, giving one entry per CDR3 protein. The sample shows approximately 330,000 distinct CDR3 sequences, roughly 15% of them seen only once. Sequenced input: blood. Source of these receptors: a woman in her thirties or forties with Graves' ophthalmopathy.

This clonotype appeared many times. This sequence joins TRBV18 and TRBJ1-2, with D hard to call. The germline V gene has CDR1 KGHSH and CDR2 LQKENI. This CDR3 contains 14 residues. V was clipped by 3 bases and J by 4 bases, with 12 bases between them. CDR3: CASSPRKASYGYTF. CDR3 in DNA: TGTGCCAGCTCACCGAGAAAAGCTTCCTATGGCTACACCTTC.

The V and J genes are TRBV27 and TRBJ2-3; TRBD2 aligns across 8 bases. Trimming took 0 bases from V and 1 from J; bases not matched to a gene: 0. This CDR3 has 15 amino acids. Germline CDR1 reads MNHEY; CDR2 reads SMNVEV (reference sequence). The CDR3 sequence: CASSLSTSGTDTQYF. CDR3 in DNA: TGTGCCAGCAGTTTATCGACTAGCGGCACAGATACGCAGTATTTT.